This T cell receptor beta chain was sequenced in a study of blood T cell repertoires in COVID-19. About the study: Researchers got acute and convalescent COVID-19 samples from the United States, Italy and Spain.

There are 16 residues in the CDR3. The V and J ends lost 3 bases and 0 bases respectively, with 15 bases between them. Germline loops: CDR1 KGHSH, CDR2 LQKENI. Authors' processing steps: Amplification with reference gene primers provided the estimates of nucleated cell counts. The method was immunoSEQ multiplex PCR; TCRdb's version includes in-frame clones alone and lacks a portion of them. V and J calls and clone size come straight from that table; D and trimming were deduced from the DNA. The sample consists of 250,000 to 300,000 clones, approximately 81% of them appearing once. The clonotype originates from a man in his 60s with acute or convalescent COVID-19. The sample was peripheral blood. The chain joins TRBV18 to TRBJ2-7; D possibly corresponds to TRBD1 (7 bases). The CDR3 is CASSPQPGGSSYEQYF. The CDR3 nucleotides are TGTGCCAGCTCACCCCAGCCAGGGGGGAGCTCCTACGAGCAGTACTTC.